This T cell receptor beta chain was identified during a study of human T cells and chemical hapten exposure. This clonotype was detected many times. The time point was: patch test 2, 6 weeks after DPC sensitization. The treatment was: therapeutic diphenylcyclopropenone sensitization with weekly scalp DPC. The starting material, unfractionated whole blood, was used for total RNA extraction. In TCRdb, the RACE reads were re-called with MiXCR into one record per CDR3 protein. The data contain nearly 95,000 distinct CDR3 sequences, 9.5% to 11% of them singletons. This receptor was taken from a man aged 40-49 years with alopecia areata. Some clones in this sample may be carry-over from other donors' samples. The sequences come from whole blood, collected in connection with sensitization to the hapten diphenylcyclopropenone (DPC).

The CDR3 is CASRHYRREANYGYTF. The CDR3 region has the DNA TGTGCCAGCAGACACTACCGGCGCGAGGCCAACTATGGCTACACCTTC. The V and J genes are TRBV2 and TRBJ1-2, with D unclear. CDR1 and CDR2 from the germline V gene are SNHLY and FYNNEI. The V end lost 6 bases, the J end lost 2 bases, and 19 bases lay between the germline ends. This CDR3 contains 16 residues.